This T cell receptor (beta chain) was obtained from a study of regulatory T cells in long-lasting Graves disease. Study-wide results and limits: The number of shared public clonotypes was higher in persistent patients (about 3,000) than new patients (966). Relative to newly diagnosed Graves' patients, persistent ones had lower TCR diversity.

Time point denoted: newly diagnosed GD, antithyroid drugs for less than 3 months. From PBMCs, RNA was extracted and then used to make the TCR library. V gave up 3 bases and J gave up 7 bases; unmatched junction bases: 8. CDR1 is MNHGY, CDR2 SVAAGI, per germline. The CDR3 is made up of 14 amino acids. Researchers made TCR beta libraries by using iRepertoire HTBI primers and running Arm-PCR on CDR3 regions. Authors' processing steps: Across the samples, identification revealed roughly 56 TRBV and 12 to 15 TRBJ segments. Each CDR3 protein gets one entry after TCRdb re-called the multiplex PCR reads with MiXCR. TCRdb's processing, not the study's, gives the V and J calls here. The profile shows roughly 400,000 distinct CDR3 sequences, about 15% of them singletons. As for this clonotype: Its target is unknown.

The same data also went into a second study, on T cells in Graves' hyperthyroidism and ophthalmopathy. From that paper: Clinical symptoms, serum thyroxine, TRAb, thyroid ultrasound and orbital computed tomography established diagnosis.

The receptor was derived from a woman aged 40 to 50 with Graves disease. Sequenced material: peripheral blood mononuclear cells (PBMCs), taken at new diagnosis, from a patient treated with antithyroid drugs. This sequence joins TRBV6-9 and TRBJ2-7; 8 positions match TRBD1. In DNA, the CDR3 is TGTGCCAGCAGTTACCTTGGACAGGGAGAGGAGCAGTACTTC. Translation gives CASSYLGQGEEQYF.